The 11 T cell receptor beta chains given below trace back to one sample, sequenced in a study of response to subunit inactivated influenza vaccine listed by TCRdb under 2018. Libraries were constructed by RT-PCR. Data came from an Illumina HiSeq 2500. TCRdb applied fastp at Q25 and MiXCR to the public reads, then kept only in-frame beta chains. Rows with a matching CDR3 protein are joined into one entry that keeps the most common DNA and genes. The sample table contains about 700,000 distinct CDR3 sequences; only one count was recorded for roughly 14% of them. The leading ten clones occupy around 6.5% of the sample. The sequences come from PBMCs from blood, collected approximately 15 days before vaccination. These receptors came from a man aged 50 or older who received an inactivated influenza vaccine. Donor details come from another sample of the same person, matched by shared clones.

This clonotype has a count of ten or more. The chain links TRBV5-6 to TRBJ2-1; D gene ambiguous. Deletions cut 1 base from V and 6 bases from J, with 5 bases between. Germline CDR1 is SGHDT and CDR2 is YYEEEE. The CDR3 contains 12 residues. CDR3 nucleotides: TGTGCCAGCAGCTTGTTCCGCAATGAGCAGTTCTTC. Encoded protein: CASSLFRNEQFF.

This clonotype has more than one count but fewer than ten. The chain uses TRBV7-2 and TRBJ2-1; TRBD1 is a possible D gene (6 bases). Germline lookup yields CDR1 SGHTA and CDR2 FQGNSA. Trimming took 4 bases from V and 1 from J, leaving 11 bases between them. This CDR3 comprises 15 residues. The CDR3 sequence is CASSSDRFSYNEQFF. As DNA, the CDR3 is TGTGCCAGCAGCTCTGACAGGTTTTCCTACAATGAGCAGTTCTTC.

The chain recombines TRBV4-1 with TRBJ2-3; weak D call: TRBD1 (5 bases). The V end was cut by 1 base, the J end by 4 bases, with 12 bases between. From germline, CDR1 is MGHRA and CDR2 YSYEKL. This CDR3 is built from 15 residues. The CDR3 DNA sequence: TGCGCCAGCAGCCAAGCCCAGGGTTTGGCAGATACGCAGTATTTT. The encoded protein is CASSQAQGLADTQYF.

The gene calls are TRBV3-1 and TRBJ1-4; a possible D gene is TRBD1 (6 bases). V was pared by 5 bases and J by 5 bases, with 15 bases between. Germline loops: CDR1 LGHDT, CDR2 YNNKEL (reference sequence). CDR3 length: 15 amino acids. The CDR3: CASSSRTASNEKLFF. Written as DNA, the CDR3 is TGTGCCAGCAGCTCCAGGACAGCGTCGAATGAAAAACTGTTTTTT.

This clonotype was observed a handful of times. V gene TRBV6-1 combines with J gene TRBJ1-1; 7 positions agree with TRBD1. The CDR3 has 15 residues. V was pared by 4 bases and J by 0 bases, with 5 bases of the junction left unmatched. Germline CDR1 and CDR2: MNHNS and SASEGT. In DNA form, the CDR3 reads TGTGCCAGCAGTGGAGGGGACAGATTGAACACTGAAGCTTTCTTT. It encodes CASSGGDRLNTEAFF.

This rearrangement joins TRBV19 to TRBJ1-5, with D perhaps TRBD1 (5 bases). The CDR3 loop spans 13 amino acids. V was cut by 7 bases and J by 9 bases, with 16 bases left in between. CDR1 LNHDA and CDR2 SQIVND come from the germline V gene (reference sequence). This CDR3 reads CASTPGPGGPQHF. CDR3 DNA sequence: TGTGCCAGTACCCCGGGGCCCGGCGGGCCCCAGCATTTT.

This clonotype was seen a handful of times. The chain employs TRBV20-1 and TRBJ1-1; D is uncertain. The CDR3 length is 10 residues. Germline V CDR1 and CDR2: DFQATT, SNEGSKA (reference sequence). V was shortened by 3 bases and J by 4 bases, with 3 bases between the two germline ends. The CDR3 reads CSASATEAFF. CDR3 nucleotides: TGCAGTGCTAGTGCCACTGAAGCTTTCTTT.

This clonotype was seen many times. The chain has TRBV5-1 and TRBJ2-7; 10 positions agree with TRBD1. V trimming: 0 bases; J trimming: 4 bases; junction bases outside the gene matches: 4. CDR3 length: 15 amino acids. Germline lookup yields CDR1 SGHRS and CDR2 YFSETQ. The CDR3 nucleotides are TGCGCCAGCAGCTTGGAGGGACAGGGGTCTTACGAGCAGTACTTC. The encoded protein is CASSLEGQGSYEQYF.

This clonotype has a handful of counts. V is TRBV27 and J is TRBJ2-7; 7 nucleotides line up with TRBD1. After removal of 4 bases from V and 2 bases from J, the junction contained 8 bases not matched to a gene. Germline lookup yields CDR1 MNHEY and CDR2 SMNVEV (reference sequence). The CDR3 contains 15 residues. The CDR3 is CASSSQNRGPYEQYF. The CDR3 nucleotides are TGTGCCAGCAGTTCCCAGAACAGGGGCCCCTACGAGCAGTACTTC.

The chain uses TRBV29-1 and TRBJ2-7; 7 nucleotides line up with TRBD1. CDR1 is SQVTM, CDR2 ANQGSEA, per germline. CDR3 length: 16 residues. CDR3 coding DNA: TGCAGTGCCTCTACCTGGGGACAGACCTCCTCCTACGAGCAGTACTTC. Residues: CSASTWGQTSSYEQYF.

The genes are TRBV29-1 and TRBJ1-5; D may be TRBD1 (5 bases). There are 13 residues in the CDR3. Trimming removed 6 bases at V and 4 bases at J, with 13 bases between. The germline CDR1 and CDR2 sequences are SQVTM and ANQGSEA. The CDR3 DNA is TGCAGCGTGGGGGGAAATCGAAATCAGCCCCAGCATTTT. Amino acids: CSVGGNRNQPQHF.